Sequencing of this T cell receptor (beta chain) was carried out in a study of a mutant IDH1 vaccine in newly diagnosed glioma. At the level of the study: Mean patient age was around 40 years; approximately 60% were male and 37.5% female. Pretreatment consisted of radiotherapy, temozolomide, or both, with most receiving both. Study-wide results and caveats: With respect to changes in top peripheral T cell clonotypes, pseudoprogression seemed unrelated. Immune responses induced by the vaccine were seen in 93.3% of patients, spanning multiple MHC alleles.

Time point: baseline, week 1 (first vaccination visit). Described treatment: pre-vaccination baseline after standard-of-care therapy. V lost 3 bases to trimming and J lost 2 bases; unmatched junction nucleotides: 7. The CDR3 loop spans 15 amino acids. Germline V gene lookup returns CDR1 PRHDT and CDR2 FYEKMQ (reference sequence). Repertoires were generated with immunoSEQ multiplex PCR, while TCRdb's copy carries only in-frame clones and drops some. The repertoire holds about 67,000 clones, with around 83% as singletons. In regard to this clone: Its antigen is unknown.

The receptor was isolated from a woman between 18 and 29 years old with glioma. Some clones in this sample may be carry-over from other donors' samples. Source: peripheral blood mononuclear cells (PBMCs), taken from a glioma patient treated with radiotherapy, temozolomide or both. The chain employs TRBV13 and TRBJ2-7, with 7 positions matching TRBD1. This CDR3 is CASSFFHQGAYEQYF. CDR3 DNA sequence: TGTGCCAGCAGCTTCTTTCATCAGGGGGCCTACGAGCAGTACTTC.